This T cell receptor (beta chain) was observed in a study of blood T cell repertoires in COVID-19. Overall study: From T cells, B-cell-depleted T cells, or PBMCs came the material, which was cDNA or gDNA.

As processed by the authors: Estimates of nucleated cell counts were drawn from the amplification of reference gene primers. Libraries were prepared by immunoSEQ multiplex PCR; TCRdb keeps only in-frame clonotypes and omits some of them. That table is the source of V, J and clone size, and D and trimming were worked out from the DNA. The sample carries hundreds of thousands of clones, roughly 88% recorded once. Those who participated ranged in age from roughly 18 to 89 years and resided in 20 to 30 US areas. Participants were placed into cohorts based on the clinical history they reported. Trimming took 3 bases from V and 5 from J; bases not matched to a gene: 6. The germline V gene encodes CDR1 KGHSH and CDR2 LQKENI. CDR3 length: 16 amino acids.

Input material: PBMCs or T cells enriched from blood (not recorded which). This clonotype was obtained from a man in his thirties or forties who had recovered from COVID-19. V gene TRBV18 combines with J gene TRBJ2-3; 12 positions match TRBD1. The CDR3 sequence: CASSPPGTGGRDTQYF. The CDR3 coding sequence is TGTGCCAGCTCACCCCCGGGGACAGGGGGCAGAGATACGCAGTATTTT.